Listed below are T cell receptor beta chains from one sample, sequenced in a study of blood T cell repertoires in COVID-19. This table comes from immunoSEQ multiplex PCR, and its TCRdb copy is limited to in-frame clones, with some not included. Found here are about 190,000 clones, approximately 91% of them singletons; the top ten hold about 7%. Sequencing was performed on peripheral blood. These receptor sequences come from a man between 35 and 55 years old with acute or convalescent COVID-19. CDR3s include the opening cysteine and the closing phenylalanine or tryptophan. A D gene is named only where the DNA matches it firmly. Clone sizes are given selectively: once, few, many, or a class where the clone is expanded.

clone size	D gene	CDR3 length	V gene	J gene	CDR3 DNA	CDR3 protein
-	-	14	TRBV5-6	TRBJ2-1	TGTGCCAGCAGCTTGGGGGCCTCCTACAATGAGCAGTTCTTC	CASSLGASYNEQFF
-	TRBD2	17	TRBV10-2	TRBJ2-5	TGCGCCAGCAGTGAGCCTTTGGCTAGCGGGAACCAAGAGACCCAGTACTTC	CASSEPLASGNQETQYF
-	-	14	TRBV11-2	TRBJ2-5	TGTGCCAGCAGCTTTGGTCTAGCTCGGGAGACCCAGTACTTC	CASSFGLARETQYF
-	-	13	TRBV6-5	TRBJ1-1	TGTGCCAGCAGTCACCCTCTTAGCACTGAAGCTTTCTTT	CASSHPLSTEAFF
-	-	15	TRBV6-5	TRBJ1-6	TGTGCCAGCAGCCACGACAGTGCCAGTAATTCACCCCTCCACTTT	CASSHDSASNSPLHF
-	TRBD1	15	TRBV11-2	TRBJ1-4	TGTGCCAGCAGCTGGGACAGGGGGGGAAATGAAAAACTGTTTTTT	CASSWDRGGNEKLFF
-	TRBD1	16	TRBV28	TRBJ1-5	TGTGCCAGCAGTCCGTTGACAGGGACTGAGTATCAGCCCCAGCATTTT	CASSPLTGTEYQPQHF
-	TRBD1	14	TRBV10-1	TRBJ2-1	TGCGCCAGCAGCCGGGACAGCTCCTACAATGAGCAGTTCTTC	CASSRDSSYNEQFF
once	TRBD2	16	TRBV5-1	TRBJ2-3	TGCGCCAGCAGCACGACTAGCGGGGGGGCCATGGATACGCAGTATTTT	CASSTTSGGAMDTQYF
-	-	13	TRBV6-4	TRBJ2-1	TGTGCCAGCAGTCCGGAGCGGTACAATGAGCAGTTCTTC	CASSPERYNEQFF
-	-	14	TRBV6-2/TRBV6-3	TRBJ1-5	TGTGCCAGCAGTCGGACAGATAGCAATCAGCCCCAGCATTTT	CASSRTDSNQPQHF
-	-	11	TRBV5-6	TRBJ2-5	TGTGCCAGCAGCTATGAAGAGGCCCAGTACTTC	CASSYEEAQYF
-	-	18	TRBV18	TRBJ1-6	TGTGCCAGCTCACAGGGAAGATGGACAGTCGTGGCCCATTCACCCCTCCACTTT	CASSQGRWTVVAHSPLHF
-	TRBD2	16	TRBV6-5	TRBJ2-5	TGTGCCAGCAGTTGGGCTAGCGGGGGGGCCGGAGAGACCCAGTACTTC	CASSWASGGAGETQYF
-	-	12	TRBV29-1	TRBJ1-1	TGCAGCGTTTGGGGCACAAACACTGAAGCTTTCTTT	CSVWGTNTEAFF
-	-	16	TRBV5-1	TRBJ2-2	TGCGCCAGCAGCTTGAGCGGTCAGCGCGGCACCGGGGAGCTGTTTTTT	CASSLSGQRGTGELFF
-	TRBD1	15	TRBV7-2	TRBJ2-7	TGTGCCAGCAGCCAGACCCCGGACAGGGGCCACGAGCAGTACTTC	CASSQTPDRGHEQYF
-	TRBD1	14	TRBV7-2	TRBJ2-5	TGTGCCAGCAGCCTAGGACAGGGGCGGGGGACCCAGTACTTC	CASSLGQGRGTQYF
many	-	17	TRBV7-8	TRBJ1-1	TGTGCCAGCAGCTTAGATAATTACGGACACACGAACACTGAAGCTTTCTTT	CASSLDNYGHTNTEAFF
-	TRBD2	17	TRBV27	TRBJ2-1	TGTGCCAGCAGTTTATTAACCGGACTAGCGGGGGACAATGAGCAGTTCTTC	CASSLLTGLAGDNEQFF
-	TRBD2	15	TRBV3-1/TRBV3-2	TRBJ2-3	TGTGCCAGCAGCCAGACTAGCGGGGGGAGAGATACGCAGTATTTT	CASSQTSGGRDTQYF
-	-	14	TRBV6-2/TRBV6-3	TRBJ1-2	TGTGCCAGCAGTTACCTCATTGGGAGCTATGGCTACACCTTC	CASSYLIGSYGYTF
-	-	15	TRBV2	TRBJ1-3	TGTGCCAGCACCCTGAACTGGACACCTGGAAACACCATATATTTT	CASTLNWTPGNTIYF
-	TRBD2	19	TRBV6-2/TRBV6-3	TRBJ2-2	TGTGCCAGCAGTTACTCGAAAGCGGGGCTAGCGGGAACCACCGGGGAGCTGTTTTTT	CASSYSKAGLAGTTGELFF
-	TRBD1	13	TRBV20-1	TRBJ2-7	TGCAGTGCTAGTTGGACAGGGGGGTACGAGCAGTACTTC	CSASWTGGYEQYF
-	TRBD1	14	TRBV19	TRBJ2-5	TGTGCCAGTAGTTCCACAGGGGGCGCGCAGACCCAGTACTTC	CASSSTGGAQTQYF
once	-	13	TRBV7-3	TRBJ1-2	TGTGCCAGCAGCCTCACGGGCAGGGCGGGCTACACCTTC	CASSLTGRAGYTF
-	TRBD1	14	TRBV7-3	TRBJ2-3	TGTGCCAGCAGCTGGGACAGCTACACAGATACGCAGTATTTT	CASSWDSYTDTQYF
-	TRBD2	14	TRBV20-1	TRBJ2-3	TGCAGTGCTAGTGATTTAGCGGGGGCAGATACGCAGTATTTT	CSASDLAGADTQYF
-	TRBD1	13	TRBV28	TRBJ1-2	TGTGCCAGCAGGAAACAGGGGGACTATGGCTACACCTTC	CASRKQGDYGYTF
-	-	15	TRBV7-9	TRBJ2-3	TGTGCCAGCAGCTTAGCTACAGGGCAGGCAGATACGCAGTATTTT	CASSLATGQADTQYF
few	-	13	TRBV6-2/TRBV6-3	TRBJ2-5	TGTGCCAGCAGTTACCGCGGCATCATGACCCAGTACTTC	CASSYRGIMTQYF
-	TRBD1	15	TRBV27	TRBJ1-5	TGTGCCAGCAGTGGGACAGGGCGGAGCAATCAGCCCCAGCATTTT	CASSGTGRSNQPQHF
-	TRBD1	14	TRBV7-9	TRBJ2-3	TGTGCCAGCGTGGGGACAGGGGGCGCAGATACGCAGTATTTT	CASVGTGGADTQYF
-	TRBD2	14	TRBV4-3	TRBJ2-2	TGCGCCAGCGGCGGGGGTTCGAACACCGGGGAGCTGTTTTTT	CASGGGSNTGELFF
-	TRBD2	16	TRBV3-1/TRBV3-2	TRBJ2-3	TGTGCCAGCAGCCCCTTGATGGGGGGGAGCACAGATACGCAGTATTTT	CASSPLMGGSTDTQYF
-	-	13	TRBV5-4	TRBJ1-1	TGTGCCAGCACAACCTTGGGCGAGACTGAAGCTTTCTTT	CASTTLGETEAFF
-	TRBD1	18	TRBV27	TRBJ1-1	TGTGCCAGCAGTTTATCGAAGGGGACAGGGGGCTTGGGAACTGAAGCTTTCTTT	CASSLSKGTGGLGTEAFF
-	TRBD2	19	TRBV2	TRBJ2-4	TGTGCCAGCAGTGATGGGCTAGCGGGGGGCCTACAGACCAAAAACATTCAGTACTTC	CASSDGLAGGLQTKNIQYF
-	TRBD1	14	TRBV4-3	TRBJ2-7	TGCGCCAGCAGCCTTCGGACAGGCACCTACGAGCAGTACTTC	CASSLRTGTYEQYF
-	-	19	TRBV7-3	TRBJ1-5	TGTGCCAGCAGCACCACGCGGGGCCTGGGGGGATATAGCAATCAGCCCCAGCATTTT	CASSTTRGLGGYSNQPQHF
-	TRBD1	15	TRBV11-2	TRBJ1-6	TGTGCCAGCAGCCAGACAGGGGGAGGGTACTCACCCCTCCACTTT	CASSQTGGGYSPLHF
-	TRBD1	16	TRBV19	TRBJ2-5	TGTGCCAGTAATTCTATCCGGGACAGCTCCCCAGAGACCCAGTACTTC	CASNSIRDSSPETQYF
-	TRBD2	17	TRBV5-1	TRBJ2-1	TGCGCCAGCAGCAATGGACTAGCGGGGGATACTATCGATGAGCAGTTCTTC	CASSNGLAGDTIDEQFF
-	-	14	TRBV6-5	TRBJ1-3	TGTGCCAGCCTAGCCACCCGAAGGGGAAACACCATATATTTT	CASLATRRGNTIYF
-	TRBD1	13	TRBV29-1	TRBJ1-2	TGCAGCGTTGAACACAGGGGGTCGAATGGCTACACCTTC	CSVEHRGSNGYTF
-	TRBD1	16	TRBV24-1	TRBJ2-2	TGTGCCACCAGTGATTTGGGACAGGGAAACACCGGGGAGCTGTTTTTT	CATSDLGQGNTGELFF
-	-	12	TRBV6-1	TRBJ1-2	TGTGCCAGCAGTGAAGTCAGGGCTGGCTACACCTTC	CASSEVRAGYTF
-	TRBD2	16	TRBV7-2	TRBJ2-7	TGTGCCAGCAGCTTGGGACTAGCGGGGGGTTTTTACGAGCAGTACTTC	CASSLGLAGGFYEQYF
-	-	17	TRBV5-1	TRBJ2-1	TGCGCCAGCAGCCCAACGGGACACCCGAGCTCCTACAATGAGCAGTTCTTC	CASSPTGHPSSYNEQFF
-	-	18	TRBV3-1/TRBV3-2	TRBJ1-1	TGTGCCAGCAGCCAAGTTTTTCTCGGGGGACGATCGAACACTGAAGCTTTCTTT	CASSQVFLGGRSNTEAFF
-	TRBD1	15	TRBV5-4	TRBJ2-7	TGTGCCAGCAGCTTACAGGGGGCAGAGGACTACGAGCAGTACTTC	CASSLQGAEDYEQYF